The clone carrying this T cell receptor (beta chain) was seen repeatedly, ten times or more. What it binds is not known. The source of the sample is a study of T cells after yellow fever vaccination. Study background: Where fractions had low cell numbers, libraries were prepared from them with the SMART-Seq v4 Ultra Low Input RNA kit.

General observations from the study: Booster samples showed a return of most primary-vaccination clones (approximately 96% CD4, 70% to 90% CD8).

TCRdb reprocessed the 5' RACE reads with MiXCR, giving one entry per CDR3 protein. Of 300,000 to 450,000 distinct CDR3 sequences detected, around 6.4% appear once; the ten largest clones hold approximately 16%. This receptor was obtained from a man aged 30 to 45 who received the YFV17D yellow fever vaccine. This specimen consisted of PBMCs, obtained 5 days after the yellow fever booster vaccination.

The CDR3 sequence: CASSGGLAAATDTQYF. The CDR3 DNA follows: TGTGCCAGCAGCGGCGGACTAGCGGCGGCAACAGATACGCAGTATTTT. V and J are TRBV7-9 and TRBJ2-3, with 10 bases fitting TRBD2. The CDR3 has 16 residues. Per the germline V gene, CDR1 is SEHNR and CDR2 is FQNEAQ (reference sequence). Trimming removed 5 bases from V and 3 bases from J; junction bases left unmatched: 8.